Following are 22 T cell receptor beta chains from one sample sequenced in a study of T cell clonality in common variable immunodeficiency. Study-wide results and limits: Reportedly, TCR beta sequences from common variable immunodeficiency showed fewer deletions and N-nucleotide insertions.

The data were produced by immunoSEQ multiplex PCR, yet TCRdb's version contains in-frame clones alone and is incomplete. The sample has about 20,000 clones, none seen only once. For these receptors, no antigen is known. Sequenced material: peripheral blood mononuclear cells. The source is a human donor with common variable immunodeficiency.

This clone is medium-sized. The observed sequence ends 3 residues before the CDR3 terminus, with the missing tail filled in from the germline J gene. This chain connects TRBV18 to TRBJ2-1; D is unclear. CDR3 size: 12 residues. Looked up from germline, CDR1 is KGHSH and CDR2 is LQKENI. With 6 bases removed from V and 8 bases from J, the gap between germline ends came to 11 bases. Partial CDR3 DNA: TGTGCCAGCTCGCCAAGTCGGGATGAG. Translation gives CASSPSRDE. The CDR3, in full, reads CASSPSRDEQFF. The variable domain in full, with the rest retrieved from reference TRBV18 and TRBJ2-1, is NAGVMQNPRHLVRRRGQEARLRCSPMKGHSHVYWYRQLPEEGLKFMVYLQKENIIDESGMPKERFSAEFPKEGPSILRIQQVVRGDSAAYFCASSPSRDEQFFGPGTRLTVL.

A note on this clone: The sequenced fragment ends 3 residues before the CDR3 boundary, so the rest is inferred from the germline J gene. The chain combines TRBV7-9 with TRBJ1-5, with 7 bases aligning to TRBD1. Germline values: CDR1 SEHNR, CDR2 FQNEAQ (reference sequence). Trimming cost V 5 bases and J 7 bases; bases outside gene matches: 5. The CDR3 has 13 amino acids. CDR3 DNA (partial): TGTGCCAGCAGCGAGGGGGACAGACAGCCC. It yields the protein CASSEGDRQP. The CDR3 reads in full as CASSEGDRQPQHF. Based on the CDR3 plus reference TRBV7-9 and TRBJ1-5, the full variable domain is DTGVSQNPRHKITKRGQNVTFRCDPISEHNRLYWYRQTLGQGPEFLTYFQNEAQLEKSRLLSDRFSAERPKGSFSTLEIQRTEQGDSAMYLCASSEGDRQPQHFGDGTRLSIL.

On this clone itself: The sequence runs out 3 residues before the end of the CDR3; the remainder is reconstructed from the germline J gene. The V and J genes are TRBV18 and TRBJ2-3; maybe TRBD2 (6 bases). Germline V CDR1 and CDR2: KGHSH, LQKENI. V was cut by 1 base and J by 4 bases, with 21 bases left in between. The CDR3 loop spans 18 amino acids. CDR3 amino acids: CASSPQRWGLARADTQYF. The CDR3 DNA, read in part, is TGTGCCAGCTCACCACAGAGATGGGGACTCGCCAGGGCAGATACG.

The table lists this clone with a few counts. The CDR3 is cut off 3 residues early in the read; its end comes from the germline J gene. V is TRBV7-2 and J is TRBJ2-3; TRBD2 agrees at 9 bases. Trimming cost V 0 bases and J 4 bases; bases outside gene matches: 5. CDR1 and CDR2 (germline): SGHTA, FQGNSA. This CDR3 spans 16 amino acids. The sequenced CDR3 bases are TGTGCCAGCAGCTTAGCAGCGGGAGGCCCCCCAGATACG. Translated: CASSLAAGGPPDT. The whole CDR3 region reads CASSLAAGGPPDTQYF.

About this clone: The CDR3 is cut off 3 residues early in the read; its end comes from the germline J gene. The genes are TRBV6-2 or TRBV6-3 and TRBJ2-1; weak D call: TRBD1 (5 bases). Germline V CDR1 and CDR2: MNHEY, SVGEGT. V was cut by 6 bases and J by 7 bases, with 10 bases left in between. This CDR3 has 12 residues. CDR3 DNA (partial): TGTGCCAGCAGATTAAACAGGAATGAG. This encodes CASRLNRNE. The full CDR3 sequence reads CASRLNRNEQFF.

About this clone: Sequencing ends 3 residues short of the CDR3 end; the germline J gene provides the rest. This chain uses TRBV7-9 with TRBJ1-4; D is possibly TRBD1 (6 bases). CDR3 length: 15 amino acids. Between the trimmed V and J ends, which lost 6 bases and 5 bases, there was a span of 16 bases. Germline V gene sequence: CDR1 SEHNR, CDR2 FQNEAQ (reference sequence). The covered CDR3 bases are TGTGCCAGCAGGTCGAGACAGGAACTGAATGAAAAA. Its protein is CASRSRQELNEK. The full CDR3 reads CASRSRQELNEKLFF.

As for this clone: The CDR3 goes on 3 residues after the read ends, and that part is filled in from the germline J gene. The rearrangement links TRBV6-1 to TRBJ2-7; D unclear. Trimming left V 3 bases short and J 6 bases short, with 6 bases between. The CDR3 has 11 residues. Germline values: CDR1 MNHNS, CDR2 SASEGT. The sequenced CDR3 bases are TGTGCCAGCAGTGAGGCTGGCGAG. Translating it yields CASSEAGE. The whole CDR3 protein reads CASSEAGEQYF.

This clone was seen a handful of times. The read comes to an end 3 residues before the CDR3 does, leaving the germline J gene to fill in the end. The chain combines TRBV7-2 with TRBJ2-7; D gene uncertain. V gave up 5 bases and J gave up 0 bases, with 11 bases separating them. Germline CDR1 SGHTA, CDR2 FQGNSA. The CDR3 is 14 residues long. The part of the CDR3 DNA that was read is TGTGCCAGCAGCGCCTATACGCTCTCCTACGAG. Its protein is CASSAYTLSYE. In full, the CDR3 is CASSAYTLSYEQYF.

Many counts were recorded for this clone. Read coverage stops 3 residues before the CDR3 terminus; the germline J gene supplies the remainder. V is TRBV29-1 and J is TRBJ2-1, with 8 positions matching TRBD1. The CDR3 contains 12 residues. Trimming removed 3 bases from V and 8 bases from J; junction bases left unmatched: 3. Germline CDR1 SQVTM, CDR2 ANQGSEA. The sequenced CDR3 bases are TGCAGCGTTGATCAGGGGGCCGATGAG. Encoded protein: CSVDQGADE. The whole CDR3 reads CSVDQGADEQFF.

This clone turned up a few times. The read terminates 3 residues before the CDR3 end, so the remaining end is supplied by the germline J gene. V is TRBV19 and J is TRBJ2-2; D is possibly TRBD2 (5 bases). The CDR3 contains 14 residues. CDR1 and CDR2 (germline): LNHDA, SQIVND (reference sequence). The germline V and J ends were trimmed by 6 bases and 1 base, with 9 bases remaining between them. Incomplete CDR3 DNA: TGTGCCAGTAGCTTGACTATGAACACCGGGGAG. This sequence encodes CASSLTMNTGE. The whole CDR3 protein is CASSLTMNTGELFF.

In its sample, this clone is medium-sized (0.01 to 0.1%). Here the CDR3 reads CSAARDRWLAKNIQYF. Partial CDR3 DNA: TGCAGTGCTGCCCGGGACAGGTGGTTAGCCAAAAACATT. This chain joins TRBV20-1 and TRBJ2-4, with TRBD1 identical over 8 bases. Coverage ceases 3 residues before the CDR3 finishes, and the germline J gene fills in the end. Germline values: CDR1 DFQATT, CDR2 SNEGSKA (reference sequence). CDR3 length: 16 amino acids. The ends lost 5 bases at V and 0 bases at J; junction bases unmatched: 9.

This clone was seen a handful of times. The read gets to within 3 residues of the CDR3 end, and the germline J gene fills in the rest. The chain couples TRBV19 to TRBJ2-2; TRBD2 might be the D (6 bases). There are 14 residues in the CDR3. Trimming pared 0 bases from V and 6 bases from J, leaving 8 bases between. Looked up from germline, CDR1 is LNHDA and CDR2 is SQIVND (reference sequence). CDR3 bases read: TGTGCCAGTAGTATAGAGGGGGGAGCCGGGGAG. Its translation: CASSIEGGAGE. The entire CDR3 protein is CASSIEGGAGELFF. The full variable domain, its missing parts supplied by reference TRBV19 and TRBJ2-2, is DGGITQSPKYLFRKEGQNVTLSCEQNLNHDAMYWYRQDPGQGLRLIYYSQIVNDFQKGDIAEGYSVSREKKESFPLTVTSAQKNPTAFYLCASSIEGGAGELFFGEGSRLTVL.

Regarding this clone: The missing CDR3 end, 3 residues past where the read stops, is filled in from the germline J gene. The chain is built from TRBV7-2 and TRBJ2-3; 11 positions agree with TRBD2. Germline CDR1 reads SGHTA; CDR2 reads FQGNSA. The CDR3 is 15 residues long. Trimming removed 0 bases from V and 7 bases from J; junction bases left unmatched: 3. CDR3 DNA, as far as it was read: TGTGCCAGCAGCTTAGCCCGACTAGCGGGACATACG. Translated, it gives CASSLARLAGHT. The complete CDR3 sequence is CASSLARLAGHTQYF.

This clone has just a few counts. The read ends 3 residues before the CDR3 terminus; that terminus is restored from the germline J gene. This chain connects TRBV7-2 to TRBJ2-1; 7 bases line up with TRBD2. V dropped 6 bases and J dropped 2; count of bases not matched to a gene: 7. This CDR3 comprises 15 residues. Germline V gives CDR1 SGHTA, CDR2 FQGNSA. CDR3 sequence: CASRASGGAYNEQFF. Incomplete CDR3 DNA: TGTGCCAGCAGAGCTAGCGGAGGGGCCTACAATGAG.

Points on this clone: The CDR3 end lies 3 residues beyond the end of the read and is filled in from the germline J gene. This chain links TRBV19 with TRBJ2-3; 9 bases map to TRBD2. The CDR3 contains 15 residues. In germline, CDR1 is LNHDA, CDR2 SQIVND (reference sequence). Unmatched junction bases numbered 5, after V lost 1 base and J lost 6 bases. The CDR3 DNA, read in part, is TGTGCCAGTAGTATAGTATTAGCGGGGGCCGATACG. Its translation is CASSIVLAGADT. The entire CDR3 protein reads CASSIVLAGADTQYF. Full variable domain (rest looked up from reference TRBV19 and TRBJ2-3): DGGITQSPKYLFRKEGQNVTLSCEQNLNHDAMYWYRQDPGQGLRLIYYSQIVNDFQKGDIAEGYSVSREKKESFPLTVTSAQKNPTAFYLCASSIVLAGADTQYFGPGTRLTVL.

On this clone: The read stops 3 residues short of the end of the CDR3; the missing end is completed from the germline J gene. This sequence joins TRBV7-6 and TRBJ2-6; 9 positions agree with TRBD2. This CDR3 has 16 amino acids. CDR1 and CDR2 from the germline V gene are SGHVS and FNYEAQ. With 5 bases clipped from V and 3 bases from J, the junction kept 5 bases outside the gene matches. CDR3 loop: CASSISGGFGANVLTF. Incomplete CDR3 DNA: TGTGCCAGCAGCATTAGCGGGGGATTTGGGGCCAACGTC.

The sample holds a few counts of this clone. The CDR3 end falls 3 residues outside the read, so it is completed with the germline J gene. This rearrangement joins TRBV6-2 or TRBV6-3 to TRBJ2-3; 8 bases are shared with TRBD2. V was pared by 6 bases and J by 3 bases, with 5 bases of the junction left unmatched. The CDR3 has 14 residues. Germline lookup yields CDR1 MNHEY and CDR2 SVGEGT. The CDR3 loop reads CASSLASGTDTQYF. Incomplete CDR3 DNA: TGTGCCAGCAGCCTTGCTAGCGGGACAGATACG.

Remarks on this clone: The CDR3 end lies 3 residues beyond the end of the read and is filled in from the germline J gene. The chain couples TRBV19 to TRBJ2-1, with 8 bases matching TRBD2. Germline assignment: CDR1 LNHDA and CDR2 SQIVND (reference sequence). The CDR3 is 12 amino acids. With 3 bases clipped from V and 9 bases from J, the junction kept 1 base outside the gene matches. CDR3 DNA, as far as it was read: TGTGCCAGTAGTATTACTAGCGGTGAG. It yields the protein CASSITSGE. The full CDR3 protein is CASSITSGEQFF.

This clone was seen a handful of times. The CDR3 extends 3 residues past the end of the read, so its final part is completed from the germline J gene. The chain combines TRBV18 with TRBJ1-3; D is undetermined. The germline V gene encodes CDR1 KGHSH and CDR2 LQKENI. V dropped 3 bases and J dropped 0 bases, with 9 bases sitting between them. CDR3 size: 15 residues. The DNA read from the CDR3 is TGTGCCAGCTCACCGGGCGAAAGCTCTGGAAACACC. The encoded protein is CASSPGESSGNT. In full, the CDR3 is CASSPGESSGNTIYF.

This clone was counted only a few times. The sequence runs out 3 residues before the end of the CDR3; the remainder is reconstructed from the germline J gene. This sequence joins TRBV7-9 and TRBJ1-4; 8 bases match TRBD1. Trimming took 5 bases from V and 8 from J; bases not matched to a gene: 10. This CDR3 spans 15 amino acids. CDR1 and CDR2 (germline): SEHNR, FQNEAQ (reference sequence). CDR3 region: CASSIDRGLGEKLFF. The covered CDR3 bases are TGTGCCAGCAGCATAGACAGGGGTTTAGGAGAAAAA.

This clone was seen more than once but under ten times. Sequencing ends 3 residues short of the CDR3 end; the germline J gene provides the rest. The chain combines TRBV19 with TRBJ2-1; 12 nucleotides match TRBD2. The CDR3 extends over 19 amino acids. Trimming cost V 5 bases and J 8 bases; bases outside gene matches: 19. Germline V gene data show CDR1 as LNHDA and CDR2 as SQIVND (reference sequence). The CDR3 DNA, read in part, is TGTGCCAGTAGTCTCGATGCCCCCCAACTAGCGGGGGGCGTGGATGAG. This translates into CASSLDAPQLAGGVDE. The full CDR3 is CASSLDAPQLAGGVDEQFF.

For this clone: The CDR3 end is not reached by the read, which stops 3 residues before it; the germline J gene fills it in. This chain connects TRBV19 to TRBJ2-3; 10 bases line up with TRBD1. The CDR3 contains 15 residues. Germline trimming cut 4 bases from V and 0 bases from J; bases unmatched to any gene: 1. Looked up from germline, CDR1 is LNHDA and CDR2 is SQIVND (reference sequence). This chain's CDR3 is CASSRQGASTDTQYF. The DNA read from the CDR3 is TGTGCCAGTAGTAGACAGGGGGCAAGCACAGATACG.